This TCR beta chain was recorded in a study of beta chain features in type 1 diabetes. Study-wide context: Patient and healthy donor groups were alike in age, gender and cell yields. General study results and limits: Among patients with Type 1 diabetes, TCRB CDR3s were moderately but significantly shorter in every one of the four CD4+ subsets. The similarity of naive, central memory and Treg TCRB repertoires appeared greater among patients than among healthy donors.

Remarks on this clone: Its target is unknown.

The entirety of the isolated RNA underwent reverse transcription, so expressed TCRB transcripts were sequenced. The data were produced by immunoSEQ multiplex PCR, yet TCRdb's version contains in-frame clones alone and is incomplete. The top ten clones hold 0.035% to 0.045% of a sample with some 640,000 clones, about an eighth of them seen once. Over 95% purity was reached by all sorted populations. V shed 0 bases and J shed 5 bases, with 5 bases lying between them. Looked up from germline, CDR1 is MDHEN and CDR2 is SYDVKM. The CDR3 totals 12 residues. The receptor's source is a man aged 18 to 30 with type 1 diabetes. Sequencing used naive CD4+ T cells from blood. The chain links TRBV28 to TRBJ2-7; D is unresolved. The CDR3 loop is CASSLWGNEQYF. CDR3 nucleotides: TGTGCCAGCAGTTTATGGGGGAACGAGCAGTACTTC.